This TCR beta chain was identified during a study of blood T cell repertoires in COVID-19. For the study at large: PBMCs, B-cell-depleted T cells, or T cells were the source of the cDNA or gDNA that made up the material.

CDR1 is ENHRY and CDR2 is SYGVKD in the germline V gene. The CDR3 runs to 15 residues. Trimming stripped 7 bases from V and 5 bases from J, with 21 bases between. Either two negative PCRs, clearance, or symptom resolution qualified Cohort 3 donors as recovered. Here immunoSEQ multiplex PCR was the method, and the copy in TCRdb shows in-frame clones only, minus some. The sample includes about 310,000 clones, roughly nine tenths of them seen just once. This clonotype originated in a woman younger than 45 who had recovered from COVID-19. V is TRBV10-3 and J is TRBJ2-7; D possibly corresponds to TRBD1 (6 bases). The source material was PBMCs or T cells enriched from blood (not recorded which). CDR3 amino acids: CAITQSGQGIDEQYF. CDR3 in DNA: TGTGCCATCACCCAATCGGGGCAGGGGATCGACGAGCAGTACTTC.